Included here is one T cell receptor (beta chain) sequence, with context. Which antigen it targets is not known. No per-base quality is available; no much larger clone lies one base away. The data were taken from a study of molecular identifiers for immune sequencing clone quantification (dated by TCRdb to 2016 to 2019). Background on the whole study: In a replicate experiment, RNA from around 20,000 or 100,000 naive CD8 T cells was split into five aliquots, four of which were sequenced. CD8 T cells were used in a methods study to benchmark molecular-identifier clustering-based TCR repertoire sequencing (MIDCIRS) and TCR RNA copy counting.

Paper-wide results and their limitations: Without barcode sub-clustering, chimeric consensus sequences inflated TCR diversity; chimeras reached as high as 47%. Even against a background of about 960,000 naive CD8 T cells, spiked-in Jurkat TCR RNA amounting to a single cell's worth was reported to be detectable. About 2.9 recovered TCR RNA copies per cell were obtained by modeling, versus around 10 by digital PCR, implying a capture efficiency of 30% to 35%. Highly expanded clone sizes could be underestimated if identical TCR molecules share a barcode. In CMV-specific effector cells, clones with more than 20 RNA copies contained over 99% of molecules, whereas in naive cells such clones contained under 1% of molecules. Spiked-in Jurkat TCR RNA (10 copies' worth), which is not part of the donor repertoire, was contained in the naive libraries.

Library prep was done by PCR. The data were produced on a NextSeq 500. Bulk TCR libraries were made following a previously described method, with the TCR primers given in Table S5. The Qiagen AllPrep DNA/RNA kit was used to purify total RNA. Reads from multiple sequencing runs of the same library were pooled before analysis. In the paper's pipeline: Reads were retained only if an exact TCR constant sequence was present, and the retained reads were trimmed to 150 nt and grouped according to their 12-nt molecular barcodes. Reads in each barcode group were sub-clustered using a 15% Levenshtein threshold, and a quality-weighted consensus sequence was built for each RNA molecule. Non-functional sequences were filtered out, along with any lower-count sequence sitting one edit away from another sequence. Barcode sub-clusters with fewer than 20% of the maximum read count were removed, based on fitting two negative binomial distributions. TCRdb reworked the public reads: Q25 trimming with fastp, MiXCR clone assembly, productive beta chains retained. One record per CDR3 amino acid sequence lists the most common genes and DNA. The V and J calls were not made by the authors but by TCRdb's processing. For this sample there are about 97,000 distinct CDR3 sequences; about 24% appear just once. The ten largest clonotypes hold under 1% of the sample.

Libraries of naive CD8 T cells were built from anywhere between roughly 17,000 and 1,100,000 sorted cells, with 10%, 30% or 50% of the purified RNA used. On a BD FACSAria II, naive CD8 T cells were FACS-sorted as CD8+CD4-CCR7+CD45RA+ and collected into RLT Plus buffer. Detection sensitivity was tested by spiking Jurkat RNA equal to roughly ten TCR copies' worth into samples containing roughly 19,000-1,000,000 naive CD8 T cells. Enrichment of CD8 T cells was done with RosetteSep CD8+ T Cell Enrichment Cocktail plus Ficoll-Paque, and ACK red cell lysis came afterward. V is pared back by 4 bases and J by 0 bases, with 10 bases lying between the germline termini. The germline V gene (reference sequence) specifies SEHNR as CDR1 and FQNEAQ as CDR2. The CDR3 holds 15 amino acids from the cysteine to the phenylalanine. The retained sequence is limited to the CDR3, 45 bases, with the frame set at the first base.

The sequence is built from TRBV7-9 and TRBJ2-1, and the D gene may be TRBD2, 5 bases matching. The source material was naive CD8+ T cells from blood, with Jurkat cell RNA spiked in. According to the study, the label for this sample's cell subset or site signals: FACS-sorted CD8+CD4-CCR7+CD45RA+ naive T cells. This sequence was found in a human donor in good health. Some libraries in this study had Jurkat cell RNA spiked in. CDR3 loop: CASSSGIGSYNEQFF. The DNA sequence follows: TGTGCCAGCAGCTCCGGGATTGGCTCCTACAATGAGCAGTTCTTC.